The 11 T cell receptor beta chains below come from one sample, sequenced in a study of blood T cell repertoires in COVID-19. Profiling relied on immunoSEQ multiplex PCR, and the TCRdb table lists in-frame clones only, not all of them. The repertoire has under 250,000 clones, about 85% of them found once; the top ten carry 6% to 7%. The sample comprised peripheral blood. These receptor sequences come from a woman aged 60-70 years with active or convalescent COVID-19.

The CDR3 region is CAISSREGADTQYF. The CDR3 coding sequence is TGTGCCATCAGTTCGCGGGAGGGCGCCGATACGCAGTATTTT. This chain connects TRBV10-3 to TRBJ2-3; 9 bases are shared with TRBD2. The CDR3 has 14 amino acids. From germline, CDR1 is ENHRY and CDR2 SYGVKD. The trim removed 5 bases at V and 6 bases at J, leaving 6 bases unmatched.

The chain recombines TRBV29-1 with TRBJ2-5, with TRBD2 matching over 14 bases. With 3 bases clipped from V and 5 bases from J, the junction kept 2 bases outside the gene matches. This CDR3 has 14 amino acids. Germline V gene lookup returns CDR1 SQVTM and CDR2 ANQGSEA. The CDR3 DNA reads as TGCAGCGTTGAGGGACTAGCGGGAGTGGAGACCCAGTACTTC. Amino acid sequence: CSVEGLAGVETQYF.

The gene calls are TRBV27 and TRBJ1-1, with 10 bases lining up with TRBD1. CDR1 MNHEY and CDR2 SMNVEV come from the germline V gene (reference sequence). Trimming cost V 5 bases and J 3 bases; bases outside gene matches: 9. This CDR3 has 16 amino acids. The CDR3 loop reads CASSPLDRGLYTEAFF. CDR3 nucleotide sequence: TGTGCCAGCAGTCCCCTAGACAGGGGGCTATACACTGAAGCTTTCTTT.

The count of this clone is one. J is TRBJ2-1 and V is TRBV10-2; 7 bases map to TRBD2. The CDR3 is made up of 11 amino acids. V shed 5 bases and J 15 bases; nucleotides not matched to a gene: 7. The V gene's germline CDR1 is WSHSY and CDR2 SAAADI. The CDR3 protein is CASSPGLGLFF. The CDR3 DNA follows: TGCGCCAGCAGTCCCGGACTAGGGTTGTTCTTC.

This clone was observed once. DNA of the CDR3: TGTGCCAGCAGCCAAGTAGACAGGGGGGGTCCTCAGCCCCAGCATTTT. This encodes CASSQVDRGGPQPQHF. The rearrangement links TRBV4-2 to TRBJ1-5; 9 bases match TRBD1. V gave up 1 base and J gave up 6 bases; unmatched junction bases: 7. The CDR3 runs to 16 residues. CDR1 and CDR2 (germline): LGHNA, YNFKEQ.

This chain joins TRBV6-2 or TRBV6-3 and TRBJ2-7; TRBD2 matches at 9 bases. V lost 5 bases and J lost 5; bases outside the gene matches: 7. The CDR3 extends over 14 amino acids. Germline V CDR1 and CDR2: MNHEY, SVGEGT. CDR3 loop: CASSIAGDMDEQYF. In DNA, the CDR3 is TGTGCCAGCAGTATAGCGGGAGACATGGACGAGCAGTACTTC.

The J gene is TRBJ1-4, the V gene TRBV7-9; D call uncertain. From germline, CDR1 is SEHNR and CDR2 FQNEAQ (reference sequence). The CDR3 runs to 13 residues. V lost 6 bases and J lost 7, with 12 bases in between. The CDR3 nucleotides are TGTGCCAGCAGTGTAGGTGGAGGTGAAAAACTGTTTTTT. This codes for CASSVGGGEKLFF. Full variable domain (missing parts from reference TRBV7-9 and TRBJ1-4): DTGVSQNPRHKITKRGQNVTFRCDPISEHNRLYWYRQTLGQGPEFLTYFQNEAQLEKSRLLSDRFSAERPKGSFSTLEIQRTEQGDSAMYLCASSVGGGEKLFFGSGTQLSVL.

The V and J genes are TRBV2 and TRBJ2-1; 14 bases map to TRBD2. This CDR3 region has 15 residues. The ends lost 4 bases at V and 9 bases at J; junction bases unmatched: 5. From germline, CDR1 is SNHLY and CDR2 FYNNEI. In DNA, the CDR3 is TGTGCCAGCAGTGGACTAGCGGGAGGGCCGAGTGAGCAGTTCTTC. It is translated as CASSGLAGGPSEQFF.

The chain employs TRBV11-2 and TRBJ1-2, with D possibly matching TRBD1 (6 bases). The V end lost 5 bases, the J end lost 2 bases, and 12 bases lay between the germline ends. The CDR3 totals 14 residues. Germline CDR1 is SGHAT and CDR2 is FQNNGV. The DNA for the CDR3 is TGTGCCAGCAGCGTCCGTAGGGGGAACTATGGCTACACCTTC. It encodes CASSVRRGNYGYTF.

The V gene is TRBV11-2, the J gene TRBJ2-5; TRBD2 matches at 11 bases. Trimming cost V 5 bases and J 5 bases; bases outside gene matches: 4. Per the germline V gene, CDR1 is SGHAT and CDR2 is FQNNGV. There are 14 residues in the CDR3. Written as DNA, the CDR3 is TGTGCCAGCAGCCGAAGGACTAGCGGGGAGACCCAGTACTTC. This sequence encodes CASSRRTSGETQYF.

The chain couples TRBV11-3 to TRBJ1-1; D remains ambiguous. V lost 6 bases, J lost 6 bases, and 14 bases lay in between. The CDR3 contains 13 residues. Germline CDR1 reads SGHNT; CDR2 reads YENEEA. CDR3 protein: CASRGGGLPEAFF. CDR3 nucleotides: TGTGCCAGCAGGGGAGGAGGTTTACCTGAAGCTTTCTTT.